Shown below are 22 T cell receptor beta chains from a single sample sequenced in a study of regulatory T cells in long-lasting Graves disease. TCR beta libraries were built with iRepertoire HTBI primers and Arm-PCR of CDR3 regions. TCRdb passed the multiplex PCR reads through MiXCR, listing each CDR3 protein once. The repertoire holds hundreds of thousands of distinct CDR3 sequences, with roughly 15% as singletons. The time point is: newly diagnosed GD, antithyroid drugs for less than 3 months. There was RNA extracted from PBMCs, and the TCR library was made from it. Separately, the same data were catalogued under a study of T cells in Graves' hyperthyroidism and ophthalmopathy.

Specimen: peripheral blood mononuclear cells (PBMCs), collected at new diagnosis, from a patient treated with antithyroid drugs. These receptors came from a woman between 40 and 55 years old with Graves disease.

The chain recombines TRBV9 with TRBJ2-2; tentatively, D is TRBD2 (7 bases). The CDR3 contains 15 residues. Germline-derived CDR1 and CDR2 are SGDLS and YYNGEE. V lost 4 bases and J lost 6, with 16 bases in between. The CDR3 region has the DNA TGTGCCAGCAGCCCCAGAGGGGGGGAGCCCGGGGAGCTGTTTTTT. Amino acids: CASSPRGGEPGELFF.

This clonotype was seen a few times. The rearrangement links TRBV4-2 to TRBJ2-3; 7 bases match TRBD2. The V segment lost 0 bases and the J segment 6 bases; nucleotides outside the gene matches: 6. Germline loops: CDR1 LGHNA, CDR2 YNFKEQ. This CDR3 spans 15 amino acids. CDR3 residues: CASSQDAGVTDTQYF. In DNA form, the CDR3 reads TGTGCCAGCAGCCAAGACGCGGGAGTAACGGATACGCAGTATTTT.

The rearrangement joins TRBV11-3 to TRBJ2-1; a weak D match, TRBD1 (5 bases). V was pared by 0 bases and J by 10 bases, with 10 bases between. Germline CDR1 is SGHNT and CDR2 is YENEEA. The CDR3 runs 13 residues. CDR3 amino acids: CASSLDLQGEQFF. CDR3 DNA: TGTGCCAGCAGCTTAGATCTTCAGGGAGAGCAGTTCTTC.

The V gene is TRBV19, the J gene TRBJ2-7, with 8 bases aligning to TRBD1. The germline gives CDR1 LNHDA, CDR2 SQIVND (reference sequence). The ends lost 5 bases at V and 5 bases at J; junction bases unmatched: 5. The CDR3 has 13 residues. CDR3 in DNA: TGTGCCAGTAGTCCGGGACAGGTCCACGAGCAGTACTTC. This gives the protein CASSPGQVHEQYF.

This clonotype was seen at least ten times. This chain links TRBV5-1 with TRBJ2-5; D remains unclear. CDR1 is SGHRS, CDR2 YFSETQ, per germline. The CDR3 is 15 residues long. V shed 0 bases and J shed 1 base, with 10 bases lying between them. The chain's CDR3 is CASSLDTGPQETQYF. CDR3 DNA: TGCGCCAGCAGCTTGGATACCGGACCCCAAGAGACCCAGTACTTC.

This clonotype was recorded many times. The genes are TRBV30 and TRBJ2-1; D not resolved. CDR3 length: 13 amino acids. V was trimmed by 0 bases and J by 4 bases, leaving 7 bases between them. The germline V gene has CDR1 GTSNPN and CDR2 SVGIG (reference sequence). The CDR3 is CAWSVYIYNEQFF. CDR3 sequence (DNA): TGTGCCTGGAGTGTGTACATTTACAATGAGCAGTTCTTC.

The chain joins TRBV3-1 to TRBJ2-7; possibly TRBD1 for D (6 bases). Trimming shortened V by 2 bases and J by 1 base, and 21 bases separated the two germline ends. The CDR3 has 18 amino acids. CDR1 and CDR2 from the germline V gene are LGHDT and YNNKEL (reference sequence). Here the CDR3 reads CASSQQLSKGQGSYEQYF. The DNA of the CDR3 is TGTGCCAGCAGCCAACAGTTGAGTAAAGGGCAGGGGTCCTACGAGCAGTACTTC.

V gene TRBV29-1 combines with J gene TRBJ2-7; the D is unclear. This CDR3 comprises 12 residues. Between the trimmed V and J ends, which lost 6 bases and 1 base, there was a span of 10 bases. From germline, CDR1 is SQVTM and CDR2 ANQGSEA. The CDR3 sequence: CSVWTGSYEQYF. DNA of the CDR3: TGCAGCGTCTGGACGGGTTCCTACGAGCAGTACTTC.

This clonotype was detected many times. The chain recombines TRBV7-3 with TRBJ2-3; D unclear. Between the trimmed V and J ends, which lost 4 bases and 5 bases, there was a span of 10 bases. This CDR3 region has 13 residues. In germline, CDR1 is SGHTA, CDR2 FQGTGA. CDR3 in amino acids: CASSSTKEDTQYF. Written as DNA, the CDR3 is TGTGCCAGCAGCTCCACCAAAGAAGATACGCAGTATTTT. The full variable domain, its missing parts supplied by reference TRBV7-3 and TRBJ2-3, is GAGVSQTPSNKVTEKGKYVELRCDPISGHTALYWYRQSLGQGPEFLIYFQGTGAADDSGLPNDRFFAVRPEGSVSTLKIQRTERGDSAVYLCASSSTKEDTQYFGPGTRLTVL.

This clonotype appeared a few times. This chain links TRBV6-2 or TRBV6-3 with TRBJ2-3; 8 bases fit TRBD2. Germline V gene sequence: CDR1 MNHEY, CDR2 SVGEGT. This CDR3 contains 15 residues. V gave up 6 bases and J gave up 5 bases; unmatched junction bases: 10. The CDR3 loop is CASSPLAGLIDTQYF. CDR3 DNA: TGTGCCAGCAGCCCCCTAGCGGGTCTTATAGATACGCAGTATTTT.

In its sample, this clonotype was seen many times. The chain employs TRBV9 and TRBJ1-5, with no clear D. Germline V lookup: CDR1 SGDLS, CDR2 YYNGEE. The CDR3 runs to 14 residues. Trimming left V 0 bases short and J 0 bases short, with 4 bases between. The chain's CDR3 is CASSVADSNQPQHF. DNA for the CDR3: TGTGCCAGCAGCGTAGCGGATAGCAATCAGCCCCAGCATTTT.

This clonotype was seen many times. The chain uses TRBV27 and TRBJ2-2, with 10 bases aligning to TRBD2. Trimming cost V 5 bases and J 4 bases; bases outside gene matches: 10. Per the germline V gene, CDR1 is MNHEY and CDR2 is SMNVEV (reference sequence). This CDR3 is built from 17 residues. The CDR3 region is CASSPELEREGTGELFF. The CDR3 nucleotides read TGTGCCAGCAGTCCCGAGCTGGAGCGGGAGGGCACCGGGGAGCTGTTTTTT.

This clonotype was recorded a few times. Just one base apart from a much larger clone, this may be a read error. Here the CDR3 DNA reads TGTGCCAGCAGCGTGACAGGGCCTGGGGCCAACGTCCTGACTTTC. The encoded protein is CASSVTGPGANVLTF. This chain links TRBV7-6 with TRBJ2-6; 7 bases fit TRBD1. The CDR3 runs 15 residues. The V segment lost 5 bases and the J segment 2 bases; nucleotides outside the gene matches: 3. Germline loops: CDR1 SGHVS, CDR2 FNYEAQ.

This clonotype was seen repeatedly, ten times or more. The CDR3 is CASSYASGSFYEQYF. The CDR3 DNA sequence: TGTGCCAGCAGTTACGCTAGCGGGAGCTTCTACGAGCAGTACTTC. The genes are TRBV6-5 and TRBJ2-7; 10 bases match TRBD2. CDR3 length: 15 amino acids. V was clipped by 2 bases and J by 3 bases; unmatched bases: 4. CDR1 and CDR2 (germline): MNHEY, SVGAGI.

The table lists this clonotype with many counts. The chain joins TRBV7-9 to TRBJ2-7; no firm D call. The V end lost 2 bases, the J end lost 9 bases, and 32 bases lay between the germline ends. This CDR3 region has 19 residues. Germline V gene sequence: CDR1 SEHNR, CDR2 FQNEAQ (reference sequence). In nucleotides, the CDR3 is TGTGCCAGCAGCTTACTTGGACCAGGTGCGACTCCTACGTTATTTGGGCAGTACTTC. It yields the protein CASSLLGPGATPTLFGQYF.

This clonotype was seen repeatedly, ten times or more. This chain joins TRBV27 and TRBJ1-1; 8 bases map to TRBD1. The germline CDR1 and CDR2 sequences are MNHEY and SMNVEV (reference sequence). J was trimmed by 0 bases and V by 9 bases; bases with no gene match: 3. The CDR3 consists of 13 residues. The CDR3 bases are TGTGCCAGTGGGGACAGGTTGAACACTGAAGCTTTCTTT. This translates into CASGDRLNTEAFF.

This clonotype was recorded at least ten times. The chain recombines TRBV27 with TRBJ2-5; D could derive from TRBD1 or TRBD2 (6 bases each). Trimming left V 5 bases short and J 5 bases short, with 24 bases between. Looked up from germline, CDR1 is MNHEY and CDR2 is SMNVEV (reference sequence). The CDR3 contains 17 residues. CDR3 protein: CASSTSGDWGSWETQYF. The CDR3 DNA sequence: TGTGCCAGCAGTACGTCAGGGGACTGGGGGTCCTGGGAGACCCAGTACTTC.

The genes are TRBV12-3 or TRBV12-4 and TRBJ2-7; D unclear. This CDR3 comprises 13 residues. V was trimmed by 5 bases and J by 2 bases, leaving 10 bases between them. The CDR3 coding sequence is TGTGCCAGCAGTCGGACCGACCCCTACGAGCAGTACTTC. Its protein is CASSRTDPYEQYF.

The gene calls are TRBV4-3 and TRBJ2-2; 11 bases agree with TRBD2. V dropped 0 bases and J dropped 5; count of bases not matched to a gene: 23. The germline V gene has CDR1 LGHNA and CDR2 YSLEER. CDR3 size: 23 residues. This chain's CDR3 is CASSQDRTPGLAATKWWTGELFF. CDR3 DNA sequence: TGCGCCAGCAGCCAAGACAGGACCCCGGGACTAGCGGCAACCAAATGGTGGACCGGGGAGCTGTTTTTT.

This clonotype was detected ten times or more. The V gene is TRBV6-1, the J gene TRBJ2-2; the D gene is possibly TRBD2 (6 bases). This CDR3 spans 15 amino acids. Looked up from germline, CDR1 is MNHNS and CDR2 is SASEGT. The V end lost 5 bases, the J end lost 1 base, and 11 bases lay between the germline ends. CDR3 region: CASSSRDWNTGELFF. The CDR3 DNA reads TGTGCCAGCAGTAGCCGGGACTGGAACACCGGGGAGCTGTTTTTT.

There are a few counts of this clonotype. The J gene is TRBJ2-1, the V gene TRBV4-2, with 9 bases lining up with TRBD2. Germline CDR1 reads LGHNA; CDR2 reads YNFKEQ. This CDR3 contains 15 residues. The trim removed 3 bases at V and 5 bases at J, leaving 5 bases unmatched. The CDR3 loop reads CASSHSGSSNNEQFF. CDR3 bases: TGTGCCAGCAGCCATAGCGGGAGCTCTAACAATGAGCAGTTCTTC.

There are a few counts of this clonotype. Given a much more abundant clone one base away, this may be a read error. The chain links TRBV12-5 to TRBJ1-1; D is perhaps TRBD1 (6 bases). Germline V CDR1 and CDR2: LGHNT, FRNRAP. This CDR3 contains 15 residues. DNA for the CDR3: TGTGTTAGTGGTTTGGAACAGGGTCTTGGCACTGAAGCTTTCTTT. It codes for CVSGLEQGLGTEAFF.